A selection of T cell receptor beta chains follows, all from one sample in a study of identical twins. TCRdb processed the 5' RACE reads anew with MiXCR; each CDR3 protein has one entry. The sample carries approximately 630,000 distinct CDR3 sequences, about 7.1% recorded once. In addition, the sample was reused for a study of yellow fever vaccine responses in identical twins.

Sequenced sample: PBMCs. The receptors derive from a young woman in good health. CDR3s include the opening cysteine and the closing phenylalanine or tryptophan. The order of the fields is CDR3 length, D gene, J gene, V gene, clone size, CDR3 protein, CDR3 DNA. The D gene is left open where the match is weak. A clone size is listed for some rows: how often the clone was seen (once, few, many), or a class if it is expanded.

length: 17; D: -; J: TRBJ2-6; V: TRBV12-3/TRBV12-4; size: -; CDR3: CASSFRGRGSGANVLTF; DNA: TGTGCCAGCAGTTTCCGGGGCCGGGGCTCTGGGGCCAACGTCCTGACTTTC
length: 13; D: -; J: TRBJ2-1; V: TRBV29-1; size: -; CDR3: CSVQLVVGNEQFF; DNA: TGCAGCGTTCAACTAGTCGTCGGGAATGAGCAGTTCTTC
length: 15; D: -; J: TRBJ2-2; V: TRBV5-1; size: few; CDR3: CASSWGRGNTGELFF; DNA: TGCGCCAGCAGCTGGGGAAGGGGGAACACCGGGGAGCTGTTTTTT
length: 15; D: TRBD2; J: TRBJ2-5; V: TRBV12-3/TRBV12-4; size: many; CDR3: CASSPRTSGGGTQYF; DNA: TGTGCCAGCAGTCCCCGGACTAGCGGGGGGGGAACCCAGTACTTC
length: 15; D: -; J: TRBJ2-1; V: TRBV5-1; size: many; CDR3: CASSLVAERYNEQFF; DNA: TGCGCCAGCAGCTTGGTAGCGGAGCGCTACAATGAGCAGTTCTTC
length: 17; D: TRBD2; J: TRBJ2-2; V: TRBV5-5; size: few; CDR3: CASSLGLAGGITGELFF; DNA: TGTGCCAGCAGCTTGGGACTAGCGGGGGGGATCACCGGGGAGCTGTTTTTT
length: 14; D: -; J: TRBJ2-2; V: TRBV10-3; size: -; CDR3: CAISGPGNTGELFF; DNA: TGTGCCATCTCCGGGCCGGGGAACACCGGGGAGCTGTTTTTT
length: 17; D: -; J: TRBJ2-3; V: TRBV3-1; size: -; CDR3: CASSQRGGIFGTDTQYF; DNA: TGTGCCAGCAGCCAGAGAGGCGGGATTTTTGGCACAGATACGCAGTATTTT
length: 15; D: TRBD2; J: TRBJ2-3; V: TRBV7-9; size: many; CDR3: CAMTLGRGSTDTQYF; DNA: TGTGCCATGACCCTTGGGCGGGGGAGCACAGATACGCAGTATTTT
length: 13; D: -; J: TRBJ2-7; V: TRBV12-3/TRBV12-4; size: -; CDR3: CASSLSLMGEQYF; DNA: TGTGCCAGCAGTCTTAGCCTCATGGGGGAGCAGTACTTC
length: 11; D: -; J: TRBJ2-1; V: TRBV29-1; size: few; CDR3: CSVLYSPEQFF; DNA: TGCAGCGTTCTTTATAGCCCCGAGCAGTTCTTC
length: 12; D: -; J: TRBJ2-1; V: TRBV12-3/TRBV12-4; size: many; CDR3: CASGLPGLQQFF; DNA: TGTGCCAGCGGACTTCCGGGACTCCAGCAGTTCTTC
length: 13; D: -; J: TRBJ1-4; V: TRBV2; size: few; CDR3: CASSAGDYEKLFF; DNA: TGTGCCAGCAGTGCGGGGGACTATGAAAAACTGTTTTTT
length: 13; D: -; J: TRBJ1-6; V: TRBV5-1; size: many; CDR3: CASSRSFGSPLHF; DNA: TGCGCCAGCAGCCGGAGCTTCGGATCACCCCTCCACTTT
length: 16; D: TRBD2; J: TRBJ2-2; V: TRBV2; size: few; CDR3: CASKSVLAGEAGELFF; DNA: TGTGCCAGCAAGAGCGTCTTGGCGGGAGAGGCCGGGGAGCTGTTTTTT
length: 13; D: -; J: TRBJ2-7; V: TRBV6-1; size: -; CDR3: CASSMSDSYEQYF; DNA: TGTGCCAGCAGTATGAGCGATTCCTACGAGCAGTACTTC
length: 17; D: TRBD1; J: TRBJ1-2; V: TRBV10-3; size: -; CDR3: CAISESQGANLVGGYTF; DNA: TGTGCCATCAGTGAGTCGCAGGGGGCGAATCTTGTTGGTGGCTACACCTTC
length: 16; D: -; J: TRBJ2-1; V: TRBV10-3; size: -; CDR3: CAISEVTGSSYNEQFF; DNA: TGTGCCATCAGTGAGGTAACGGGGAGCTCCTACAATGAGCAGTTCTTC
length: 16; D: TRBD1; J: TRBJ1-6; V: TRBV6-5; size: many; CDR3: CASSYSGQGSNSPLHF; DNA: TGTGCCAGCAGTTACTCGGGACAGGGGAGTAATTCACCCCTCCACTTT
length: 15; D: TRBD1; J: TRBJ2-5; V: TRBV9; size: -; CDR3: CASSVGTGWGETQYF; DNA: TGTGCCAGCAGCGTAGGGACAGGGTGGGGAGAGACCCAGTACTTC
length: 16; D: TRBD2; J: TRBJ2-1; V: TRBV9; size: few; CDR3: CASSGPGLAAPNEQFF; DNA: TGTGCCAGCAGCGGGCCCGGACTAGCGGCACCCAATGAGCAGTTCTTC
length: 15; D: -; J: TRBJ1-1; V: TRBV3-1; size: many; CDR3: CASSQGIQGNTEAFF; DNA: TGTGCCAGCAGCCAAGGGATACAGGGGAACACTGAAGCTTTCTTT
length: 16; D: -; J: TRBJ2-5; V: TRBV5-1; size: -; CDR3: CASSSVSSKLQETQYF; DNA: TGCGCCAGCAGCTCGGTCTCTTCCAAACTACAAGAGACCCAGTACTTC
length: 17; D: TRBD2; J: TRBJ2-3; V: TRBV10-3; size: many; CDR3: CAITSGLADTSTDTQYF; DNA: TGTGCCATCACCTCCGGACTAGCTGATACTAGCACAGATACGCAGTATTTT
length: 16; D: -; J: TRBJ1-1; V: TRBV11-2; size: few; CDR3: CASSLGAGALNTEAFF; DNA: TGTGCCAGCAGCTTAGGAGCAGGGGCTTTGAACACTGAAGCTTTCTTT
length: 12; D: -; J: TRBJ1-4; V: TRBV20-1; size: few; CDR3: CSASGLGEKLFF; DNA: TGCAGTGCTAGCGGTCTGGGGGAAAAACTGTTTTTT
length: 13; D: -; J: TRBJ1-2; V: TRBV5-1; size: many; CDR3: CASSLSGDGGYTF; DNA: TGCGCCAGCAGCTTGTCAGGGGATGGTGGCTACACCTTC
length: 18; D: TRBD2; J: TRBJ2-5; V: TRBV7-3; size: -; CDR3: CTSRRNRVASGSQETQYF; DNA: TGTACCAGCAGACGTAACCGGGTGGCTAGCGGGAGCCAAGAGACCCAGTACTTC
length: 13; D: -; J: TRBJ2-3; V: TRBV7-3; size: few; CDR3: CASSWDLSDTQYF; DNA: TGTGCCAGCAGCTGGGATTTATCAGATACGCAGTATTTT
length: 15; D: -; J: TRBJ2-5; V: TRBV5-1; size: -; CDR3: CASSLGPLPGETQYF; DNA: TGCGCCAGCAGCCTCGGGCCCCTACCCGGGGAGACCCAGTACTTC
length: 16; D: TRBD1; J: TRBJ1-5; V: TRBV12-3/TRBV12-4; size: many; CDR3: CASSPYTGGDNQPQHF; DNA: TGTGCCAGCAGTCCCTATACAGGGGGTGACAATCAGCCCCAGCATTTT
length: 14; D: -; J: TRBJ2-1; V: TRBV7-3; size: -; CDR3: CASSLRGTSYEQFF; DNA: TGTGCCAGCAGCTTACGGGGCACTAGCTATGAGCAGTTCTTC
length: 13; D: -; J: TRBJ2-7; V: TRBV29-1; size: few; CDR3: CSVEGTADYEQYF; DNA: TGCAGCGTTGAAGGGACAGCGGACTACGAGCAGTACTTC
length: 14; D: TRBD2; J: TRBJ2-7; V: TRBV9; size: many; CDR3: CASSVGLAGDEQYF; DNA: TGTGCCAGCAGCGTAGGACTAGCGGGAGACGAGCAGTACTTC
length: 15; D: -; J: TRBJ2-3; V: TRBV11-2; size: few; CDR3: CASSFRDLITDTQYF; DNA: TGTGCCAGCAGCTTCCGGGACTTAATCACAGATACGCAGTATTTT
length: 13; D: TRBD1; J: TRBJ1-2; V: TRBV12-3/TRBV12-4; size: many; CDR3: CASSYRGSSGYTF; DNA: TGTGCCAGCAGTTACAGGGGTAGTAGTGGCTACACCTTC
length: 16; D: -; J: TRBJ2-3; V: TRBV5-1; size: -; CDR3: CASRLRGETGTDTQYF; DNA: TGCGCCAGCAGATTAAGAGGAGAGACGGGCACAGATACGCAGTATTTT
length: 16; D: -; J: TRBJ2-1; V: TRBV12-3/TRBV12-4; size: -; CDR3: CASSASPGVSYNEQFF; DNA: TGTGCCAGCAGCGCCTCGCCTGGAGTATCCTACAATGAGCAGTTCTTC
length: 11; D: -; J: TRBJ1-1; V: TRBV29-1; size: few; CDR3: CSVEQGTEAFF; DNA: TGCAGCGTAGAACAGGGCACTGAAGCTTTCTTT
length: 15; D: -; J: TRBJ1-5; V: TRBV12-3/TRBV12-4; size: -; CDR3: CASSETRYSNQPQHF; DNA: TGTGCCAGCAGTGAAACGAGATATAGCAATCAGCCCCAGCATTTT
length: 14; D: TRBD1; J: TRBJ1-1; V: TRBV3-1; size: few; CDR3: CASSRTGGYTEAFF; DNA: TGTGCCAGCAGCCGAACAGGGGGATACACTGAAGCTTTCTTT
length: 16; D: TRBD1; J: TRBJ2-1; V: TRBV12-3/TRBV12-4; size: -; CDR3: CASSQRDSAHYNEQFF; DNA: TGTGCCAGCAGCCAGAGGGACAGCGCCCACTACAATGAGCAGTTCTTC
length: 12; D: -; J: TRBJ2-1; V: TRBV7-6; size: few; CDR3: CASSPYNNEQFF; DNA: TGTGCCAGCAGCCCTTATAACAATGAGCAGTTCTTC
length: 14; D: TRBD1; J: TRBJ1-1; V: TRBV12-3/TRBV12-4; size: many; CDR3: CASTPGQRDTEAFF; DNA: TGTGCCAGCACTCCGGGACAGCGAGACACTGAAGCTTTCTTT
length: 13; D: -; J: TRBJ2-2; V: TRBV28; size: few; CDR3: CASSDPHTGELFF; DNA: TGTGCCAGCAGTGACCCTCACACCGGGGAGCTGTTTTTT
length: 14; D: -; J: TRBJ2-1; V: TRBV24-1; size: many; CDR3: CATSTGARNNEQFF; DNA: TGTGCCACCAGTACCGGGGCGAGAAACAATGAGCAGTTCTTC
length: 17; D: -; J: TRBJ2-4; V: TRBV7-3; size: many; CDR3: CASSPGGLQLAKNIQYF; DNA: TGTGCCAGCAGCCCAGGGGGACTACAACTAGCCAAAAACATTCAGTACTTC
length: 16; D: -; J: TRBJ2-1; V: TRBV7-9; size: few; CDR3: CASSLAVEASYNEQFF; DNA: TGTGCCAGCAGCTTAGCGGTGGAAGCCTCCTACAATGAGCAGTTCTTC
length: 15; D: -; J: TRBJ2-3; V: TRBV7-8; size: few; CDR3: CASSLDTSIADTQYF; DNA: TGTGCCAGCAGCTTAGACACTAGTATAGCAGATACGCAGTATTTT
length: 17; D: -; J: TRBJ1-1; V: TRBV11-2; size: few; CDR3: CASSPQAAGRLNTEAFF; DNA: TGTGCCAGCAGCCCTCAGGCCGCCGGACGGTTGAACACTGAAGCTTTCTTT
length: 16; D: TRBD2; J: TRBJ2-1; V: TRBV24-1; size: many; CDR3: CATSDVRLAGLDEQFF; DNA: TGTGCCACCAGTGATGTGAGACTAGCGGGATTGGATGAGCAGTTCTTC